This entry features one TCR beta chain sequence. No antigen is known for it. Base qualities are not recorded, but no much larger clone differs from it by a single base. Measured from the cysteine to the phenylalanine, the CDR3 is 16 residues long. Only the CDR3 DNA is retained, 48 bases long and in frame from the first base. Taken from the germline V gene (reference sequence), the CDR1 and CDR2 loops are MNHEY and SMNVEV. Trimming leaves V shorter by 6 bases and J shorter by 3 bases, with the junction holding 9 bases beyond the gene matches. The trial excluded patients who had a history of autoimmune disease or who were on systemic immunosuppression. Peripheral blood for TCR sequencing was collected from all dose cohorts at baseline, on cycle 4 day 1, and on cycle 7 day 1. The samples were drawn from a first-in-human, open-label, multicenter phase I dose-escalation trial of ivuxolimab. The trial enrolled adults with locally advanced or metastatic head and neck squamous cell, hepatocellular, melanoma or renal cell carcinoma. Before TCR sequencing, CD4+ T cells and CD8+ T cells were sorted from peripheral blood as separate populations.

For sequencing of the TCRbeta CDR3 region, genomic DNA was extracted from the sorted cells. The immunoSEQ Assay was used for sequencing of TCRbeta CDR3 regions. The clones in this table, taken by TCRdb from immuneACCESS, are in-frame only. Not every clone is retained; where verified, under half of the shortfall comes from an unresolved V gene, and the cause of the rest is unknown. This sample has more than 45,000 clones in its table, and approximately 86% of those were observed once. The ten top clones hold around 3.6% of the sample. These data originate in a study of OX40 agonist ivuxolimab in advanced cancers. Concerning the study at large: Ivuxolimab was an agonistic, fully human IgG2 monoclonal antibody directed against OX40 (CD134), a costimulatory receptor. Patients were allowed to have had prior anti-PD-1, anti-PD-L1 or anti-CTLA-4 therapy, and around 43% of the dose-escalation patients had been treated with checkpoint inhibitors. In the dose-escalation cohort, roughly 80% of patients were male, and the mean age was approximately 64 years, with a range of 23 to 79. Of the 50 or so patients in dose escalation, 19 had hepatocellular carcinoma, roughly 15 had melanoma, 9 had renal cell carcinoma and 9 had head and neck cancer. Three dose-escalation patients achieved partial responses, one with hepatocellular carcinoma and two with cutaneous melanoma. The purpose of peripheral TCRbeta sequencing was to test whether ivuxolimab changed TCR sequence diversity and led to clonal T-cell expansion. The paper describes the monotherapy dose-escalation part (N of about 47 patients) of the phase I trial of ivuxolimab. Intravenous ivuxolimab was administered to patients every 2 weeks at six dose levels: 0.01, 0.1, 0.3, 1.5, 3 and 10 mg/kg. Overall results and qualifications from the work: Which antigens the clonally expanded peripheral T cells were specific for was not determined. Low levels of normalized T-cell clonal expansion were also seen in some nonresponding patients. In the 0.1-3.0 mg/kg groups, partial responders were among the patients with the lowest normalized peripheral clonal expansion, particularly in CD8+ T cells. After ivuxolimab, more expanded clones were found on average in CD8+ T cells than in CD4+ T cells. At doses of 0.1 to 3.0 mg/kg, clonal expansion of both CD4+ and CD8+ blood T cells was observed from baseline to week 6.

Sequencing used CD4+ or CD8+ T cells sorted from blood, obtained in a trial of the OX40 agonist ivuxolimab. This clonotype was sampled from an adult with an advanced solid tumor such as melanoma, head and neck, liver or kidney cancer. This receptor chain uses TRBV27 and TRBJ2-7; 12 bases in between match TRBD2. The nucleotide sequence reads TGTGCCAGCAGACGACTAGCGGGGGTGAGGATCTACGAGCAGTACTTC. Translated, this is CASRRLAGVRIYEQYF.